This T cell receptor beta chain was profiled in a study of T cells after somatic rescue of genetic block. TCRdb keeps only in-frame clones here, not all; method: immunoSEQ multiplex PCR. The sample lists 110,000 or so clones, about nine tenths occurring once. The ends lost 2 bases at V and 7 bases at J; junction bases unmatched: 14. CDR1 and CDR2 from the germline V gene are SGHDT and YYEEEE. The CDR3 totals 18 residues. Sample: peripheral blood mononuclear cells (PBMCs). The rearrangement links TRBV5-6 to TRBJ1-6; 8 bases align to TRBD1. This clonotype originated in a woman younger than 30. In DNA form, the CDR3 reads TGTGCCAGCAGCTTTTCCTCCCTCCAATACAGGGGGAATTCACCCCTCCACTTT. It is translated as CASSFSSLQYRGNSPLHF.